This T cell receptor beta chain appears in the sequencing data of a study of blood T cell repertoires in COVID-19. Study background: From T cells, B-cell-depleted T cells, or PBMCs came the material, which was cDNA or gDNA.

Authors' methods: Reference gene primer amplification in the assay estimated nucleated cell counts. The method was immunoSEQ multiplex PCR; TCRdb's version includes in-frame clones alone and lacks a portion of them. V, J and clone size are those of that table, while D and trimming were read from the DNA. Of 210,000 or so clones listed, about 90% are singletons. A single count supports this clone. CDR3 length: 17 amino acids. Trimming cost V 7 bases and J 2 bases; bases outside gene matches: 11. The germline V gene encodes CDR1 LNHDA and CDR2 SQIVND (reference sequence). The chain combines TRBV19 with TRBJ2-1; 10 bases line up with TRBD2. Sequenced material: peripheral blood. The clonotype comes from a man aged 30 to 45 with COVID-19, enrolled during active disease. CDR3 coding DNA: TGTGCCAGTACAAGGCTAGCGGGAGAGGGGACCTACAATGAGCAGTTCTTC. Translated: CASTRLAGEGTYNEQFF.